The clone carrying this TCR beta chain was recorded a few times. This specimen comes from a study of T-cell reconstitution after alpha-beta-depleted transplantation in children. Per germline, CDR1 DFQATT and CDR2 SNEGSKA (reference sequence). V was pared by 5 bases and J by 2 bases, with 12 bases between. The CDR3 sequence is 13 residues long. Preparing the TCRbeta library involved the use of unique molecular identifiers. TCRdb re-called the PCR reads through MiXCR, storing one row per CDR3 protein. This sample carries hundreds of thousands of distinct CDR3 sequences, 10% to 15% of them seen once, and the ten largest clones take approximately 2.1%.

The origin of this receptor is a male patient between 10 and 17 years old who had a stem cell transplant for acute myeloid leukemia, so the T cells may come from the graft donor. J is TRBJ2-5 and V is TRBV20-1; D not resolved. This specimen was PBMCs, mostly from graft donor cells, taken 360 days after TCRalphabeta/CD19-depleted stem cell transplant. CDR3 DNA sequence: TGCAGTGCTTCGGACGCCTTTCAAGAGACCCAGTACTTC. Amino acids: CSASDAFQETQYF.